This TCR beta chain was documented in a study of cytomegalovirus exposure and HLA in healthy donors. Study-level points and caveats: In a later analysis, donors in an Asian-associated ancestry cluster reportedly had fewer N-insertions in productive TCRs than the cohort mean. It was in a later analysis that TCR association rates were seen to vary by HLA locus, highest for DRB1 and lowest for HLA-C.

Healthy bone marrow donors made up the donor group. Unrecorded immune exposures were likely, despite nominal health at sampling. The PCR used 60 Vbeta and 13 Jbeta primers. Sequencing used immunoSEQ multiplex PCR; TCRdb keeps in-frame clones, though not all of them. The table includes 90,000 or so clones, about three quarters detected once. The germline V and J ends were trimmed by 2 bases and 13 bases, with 14 bases remaining between them. The germline gives CDR1 GTSNPN, CDR2 SVGIG (reference sequence). The CDR3 consists of 12 residues. A note on this clone: Its antigen is still unknown.

The chain recombines TRBV30 with TRBJ1-4; tentative D call: TRBD1 (6 bases). This receptor was identified in a male donor in good health and CMV-seropositive. Sequenced: PBMCs. CDR3 sequence: CAWSPGQSRLFF. CDR3 sequence (DNA): TGTGCCTGGAGTCCCGGACAGTCCAGACTGTTTTTT.